This TCR beta chain was sequenced for a study of cytomegalovirus exposure and HLA in healthy donors. Findings and limits, study-wide: Reportedly, cytomegalovirus status was diagnosed with high sensitivity and specificity. Earlier analysis found most TCR beta V segments productive about 87% or about 30% of the time. Common viral pathogens were later found to be apparently linked to several of the most significant clusters.

In regard to this clone: Its antigen is undetermined.

Use of 60 Vbeta and 13 Jbeta primers characterized the PCR. The method was immunoSEQ multiplex PCR; TCRdb's version includes in-frame clones alone and lacks a portion of them. The sample carries about 140,000 clones, 70% to 85% recorded once. Unmatched junction bases numbered 13, after V lost 5 bases and J lost 0 bases. The germline V gene encodes CDR1 SEHNR and CDR2 FQNEAQ (reference sequence). The CDR3 contains 18 residues. The source material was PBMCs. The rearrangement links TRBV7-9 to TRBJ2-5, with 9 bases matching TRBD2. This TCR was sampled from a man in his thirties or forties in good health and CMV-seropositive. The DNA of the CDR3 is TGTGCCAGCAGCATCTCAGGAGCGGGGGGAACGTACCAAGAGACCCAGTACTTC. Its protein product is CASSISGAGGTYQETQYF.